This is a list of T cell receptor beta chains from one sample in a study of T cells in Graves' hyperthyroidism and ophthalmopathy. TCRdb ran MiXCR on the multiplex PCR reads and lists one entry per CDR3 protein. The repertoire holds around 620,000 distinct CDR3 sequences, with 40% to 55% as singletons. Sequencing was performed on peripheral blood or thyroid tissue (not recorded which). The receptors stem from an adult woman with Graves' disease, either hyperthyroidism or ophthalmopathy (not recorded which). Each CDR3 is given with its conserved first and last residue. A D gene is named only where the DNA matches it firmly. Rows may omit the clone size; those that give it use once, few, many or a size class.

-,TRBJ2-5,TRBV10-3,TRBD1,TGTGCCATCAGTGGGTACAGGGGGATGATGGAGACCCAGTACTTC,CAISGYRGMMETQYF
-,TRBJ1-4,TRBV7-2,-,TGTGCCAGAAGCTTAGGGGGGTTGGCCTCCAATCGATGGGAAAAACTGTTTTTT,CARSLGGLASNRWEKLFF
-,TRBJ2-5,TRBV6-1,-,TGTGCCAGCAGCCAAGCCTTGTACCAAGAGACCCAGTACTTC,CASSQALYQETQYF
-,TRBJ2-7,TRBV28,TRBD1,TGTGCCAGCAGTAAACCGGGACAGGGAACCTACGAGCAGTACTTC,CASSKPGQGTYEQYF
many,TRBJ1-2,TRBV20-1,TRBD1,TGCAGTGCAAAGGGACAGGGGAGGTTTTATGGCTACACCTTC,CSAKGQGRFYGYTF
many,TRBJ1-2,TRBV7-8,-,TGTGCCAGCAGCTTAGGTCAACTGGGCTACACCTTC,CASSLGQLGYTF
-,TRBJ1-5,TRBV20-1,-,TGCAGTGCTAGTGCTAGCGGGGTCGCGAGCAATCAGCCCCAGCATTTT,CSASASGVASNQPQHF
-,TRBJ1-1,TRBV10-3,TRBD1,TGTGCCATCAGTTTTGGACAGGGAACTGAAGCTTTCTTT,CAISFGQGTEAFF
-,TRBJ2-7,TRBV2,TRBD2,TGTGCCAGCTTAGCGGGAGGTCTCCCTTACGAGCAGTACTTC,CASLAGGLPYEQYF
-,TRBJ1-5,TRBV10-3,-,TGTGCCATCACCCTGTTACTAGGGAATCAGCCCCAGCATTTT,CAITLLLGNQPQHF
-,TRBJ1-1,TRBV9,-,TGTGCCAGCAGCGGCTCATGGGGGAACACTGAAGCTTTCTTT,CASSGSWGNTEAFF
-,TRBJ2-7,TRBV10-2,TRBD2,TGCGCCAGCACCCAAGGCAGCGGGAGGGCTGGCGAGCAGTACTTC,CASTQGSGRAGEQYF
-,TRBJ2-7,TRBV5-4,-,TGTGCCAGCAGCTTAGTGGGCAGGGTCAAGGACGAGCAGTACTTC,CASSLVGRVKDEQYF
-,TRBJ1-5,TRBV2,TRBD1,TGTGCCAGCAGGGCACTGAGGGGGCCAAATCAGCCCCAGCATTTT,CASRALRGPNQPQHF
-,TRBJ2-2,TRBV10-3,-,TGTGCCATCAGTGCCCGGGAGCTGTTTTTT,CAISARELFF
many,TRBJ2-5,TRBV15,-,TGTGCCACCAGCAGCCCCTCGGGGGAAGAGACCCAGTACTTC,CATSSPSGEETQYF
-,TRBJ1-1,TRBV10-1,-,TGCGCCAGCAGTGTCGGCCAGACTGAAGCTTTCTTT,CASSVGQTEAFF
many,TRBJ1-1,TRBV2,-,TGTGCCAGCCTGCGGGACACTGAAGCTTTCTTT,CASLRDTEAFF
few,TRBJ1-5,TRBV10-2,-,TGCGCCACTAAGGGTGGAGGCAATCAGCCCCAGCATTTT,CATKGGGNQPQHF
many,TRBJ2-2,TRBV25-1,-,TGTGCCAGCAGTCCGGAACCCGACACCGGGGAGCTGTTTTTT,CASSPEPDTGELFF
many,TRBJ2-5,TRBV27,-,TGTGCCAGCAGTTGGGGCGCTAGGACTTTAGGAGAGACCCAGTACTTC,CASSWGARTLGETQYF
many,TRBJ1-2,TRBV5-1,-,TGCGCCAGCAGTTGGGAGGGGGGGGCGGCGGAAGGCTACACCTTC,CASSWEGGAAEGYTF
-,TRBJ1-2,TRBV2,-,TGTGCCAGCGGCCTGGACAGACGCTATGGCTGCACCTTC,CASGLDRRYGCTF
few,TRBJ1-6,TRBV28,-,TGTGCCAGCAGTTTGCTCAGGGTTGATTCACCCCTCCACTTT,CASSLLRVDSPLHF
-,TRBJ2-3,TRBV9,-,TGTGCCAGCAGCGTAGGGGGGGCGAATACGCAGTATTTT,CASSVGGANTQYF
-,TRBJ1-1,TRBV7-9,TRBD1,TGTGCCAGCAGCTCAATCCGGGACAGGGGTCACACTGAAGCTTTCTTT,CASSSIRDRGHTEAFF
many,TRBJ2-5,TRBV28,TRBD2,TGTGCCAGCAGTTTAACTAGCGGCTACCAAGAGACCCAGTACTTC,CASSLTSGYQETQYF
many,TRBJ2-7,TRBV9,-,TGTGCCAGCAGCGTAGGGATCGGGGATATCGAGGAGCAGTACTTC,CASSVGIGDIEEQYF
few,TRBJ2-7,TRBV2,-,TGTGCCAGCAGTGAAGGGAGGTCCTCCCACGAGCAGTACTTC,CASSEGRSSHEQYF
-,TRBJ2-5,TRBV29-1,TRBD1,TGCAGCTTGCCCACAGGGGACGGGACCCAGTACTTC,CSLPTGDGTQYF
many,TRBJ2-2,TRBV6-1,-,TGTGCCAGCATGAACAGGGACACCGGGGAGCTGTTTTTT,CASMNRDTGELFF
-,TRBJ2-7,TRBV10-2,TRBD2,TGCGCCAGCACCAAGCGGGAGTTCTACGAGCAGTACTTC,CASTKREFYEQYF
-,TRBJ2-7,TRBV10-3,TRBD1,TGTGCCATCAGCCGGGACAGTCGATCCTACGAGCAGTACTTC,CAISRDSRSYEQYF
-,TRBJ1-1,TRBV9,-,TGTGCCAGCAGCGGGGGATCGAACGCTGAAGCTTTCTTT,CASSGGSNAEAFF
few,TRBJ1-1,TRBV3-1,TRBD1,TGTGCCAGCAGCCAAGATGTAGAAGGACAGGGGGTTTCTGAAGCTTTCTTT,CASSQDVEGQGVSEAFF
-,TRBJ1-2,TRBV10-3,TRBD1,TGTGCCACCCTAAATGGGACAGGGAGCGGGCACTATGGCTACACCTTC,CATLNGTGSGHYGYTF
-,TRBJ1-5,TRBV15,TRBD1,TGTGCCACCAGCACTCCGGGACAGGGCTCTCAGCCCCAGCATTTT,CATSTPGQGSQPQHF
many,TRBJ1-1,TRBV4-1,-,TGCGCCAGCAGCCAAGGGGCGACCGCGAACACTGAAGCTTTCTTT,CASSQGATANTEAFF
-,TRBJ1-2,TRBV14,-,TGTGCCAGCAGCCAGGGTAGCGGGACCTATGGCTACACCTTC,CASSQGSGTYGYTF
once,TRBJ2-2,TRBV10-3,TRBD1,TGTGCCACCCACGGGACAGGGAACACCGGGGAGCTGTTTTTT,CATHGTGNTGELFF
once,TRBJ1-2,TRBV3-1,-,TGTGCCAGCAGCCACCAGGGGTTGAATGGCTACACCTTC,CASSHQGLNGYTF
many,TRBJ1-1,TRBV20-1,-,TGCAGTGCTTTTAGGGCAAATACGAACACTGAAGCTTTCTTT,CSAFRANTNTEAFF
-,TRBJ1-2,TRBV7-9,-,TGTGCCAGACAGCCGTCCGGGGCAGAAGGGGTTGTCCCGATCTATGGCTACACCTTC,CARQPSGAEGVVPIYGYTF
-,TRBJ2-7,TRBV7-9,-,TGTGCCAGCAGTACCTACAATCCTAACGAGCAGTACTTC,CASSTYNPNEQYF
-,TRBJ1-1,TRBV2,-,TGTGCCGGCAGTGACGGAGAGAACACTGAAGCTCTCTTT,CAGSDGENTEALF
many,TRBJ1-2,TRBV6-1,-,TGTGCCAGCAAAAACCTAGGGGATGGCTACACCTTC,CASKNLGDGYTF
-,TRBJ2-3,TRBV7-9,TRBD2,TGTGCCAGCAGCTTAGCGCGGAGCGGGGACACAGATACGCAGTATTTT,CASSLARSGDTDTQYF
many,TRBJ1-2,TRBV14,-,TGTGCCAGCAGCCAAGATTCTACACAGCTTACCTATGGCTACACCTTC,CASSQDSTQLTYGYTF
-,TRBJ1-2,TRBV2,-,TGTGCCAGCAGTGGTCCGGGGGCCGCAAAGGGCTACACCTTC,CASSGPGAAKGYTF